This is a list of T cell receptor beta chains from one sample in a study of CD8+ T cells in alopecia areata. Produced via immunoSEQ multiplex PCR; TCRdb's table is partial and in-frame only. The repertoire holds 200,000 or so clones, with about 53% as singletons. Sequenced here: CD4+ T cells sorted from blood, sampled at week 0. The receptor set was obtained from a human donor with alopecia areata. Both conserved end residues are part of each CDR3. A D gene is named only where the DNA matches it firmly. Expanded clones are given a class, and other clones once, few, many or no size at all.

V	J	size	D	CDR3	DNA
TRBV15	TRBJ1-1	few	TRBD1	CATSGVGTGLRRDTEAFF	TGTGCCACCAGCGGCGTAGGGACAGGGCTGCGTCGGGACACTGAAGCTTTCTTT
TRBV11-2	TRBJ2-1	.	.	CASSLEALVNEQFF	TGTGCCAGCAGCTTAGAGGCACTAGTCAATGAGCAGTTCTTC
TRBV9	TRBJ2-7	.	TRBD1	CASSVGGTGEYEQYF	TGTGCCAGCAGCGTAGGAGGGACAGGGGAGTACGAGCAGTACTTC
TRBV2	TRBJ1-4	.	TRBD1	CASSGVWTGSEKLFF	TGTGCCAGCAGTGGGGTCTGGACAGGGAGTGAAAAACTGTTTTTT
TRBV10-3	TRBJ2-3	.	TRBD2	CAISDFDRAGPSGVADTQYF	TGTGCCATCAGTGATTTCGACAGGGCTGGGCCTAGCGGGGTTGCAGATACGCAGTATTTT
TRBV29-1	TRBJ1-5	.	TRBD1	CSVQTGLNQPQHF	TGCAGTGTACAGACAGGGCTAAATCAGCCCCAGCATTTT
TRBV14	TRBJ2-3	once	.	CASSPRGRSQYF	TGTGCCAGCAGCCCGAGAGGACGCTCGCAGTATTTT
TRBV29-1	TRBJ1-2	few	TRBD1	CSVGDRGAYGYTF	TGCAGCGTTGGGGACAGGGGTGCCTATGGCTACACCTTC
TRBV30	TRBJ1-2	.	.	CAWNQVESGYTF	TGTGCCTGGAACCAGGTGGAATCTGGCTACACCTTC
TRBV7-9	TRBJ1-1	.	.	CASSLNLLNTEAFF	TGTGCCAGCAGCTTAAACCTATTGAACACTGAAGCTTTCTTT
TRBV6-6	TRBJ2-5	.	.	CASSYSGGGSQYF	TGTGCCAGCAGTTACTCAGGGGGAGGATCCCAGTACTTC
TRBV7-9	TRBJ2-7	few	.	CASSLVEGLTYEQYF	TGTGCCAGCAGCCTCGTGGAAGGCCTAACCTACGAGCAGTACTTC
TRBV29-1	TRBJ1-2	few	TRBD1	CSVLPQGAGDGYTF	TGCAGCGTTCTACCACAGGGGGCTGGTGATGGCTACACCTTC
TRBV6-5	TRBJ2-1	.	TRBD1	CASRMDRDGNEQFF	TGTGCCAGCAGGATGGACAGGGATGGCAATGAGCAGTTCTTC
TRBV4-1	TRBJ1-1	once	TRBD1	CASSQPAVKDRKNTEAFF	TGCGCCAGCAGCCAACCCGCCGTAAAGGACAGGAAGAACACTGAAGCTTTCTTT
TRBV7-8	TRBJ1-5	.	.	CASSVGDGNQPQHF	TGTGCCAGCAGCGTAGGGGACGGAAATCAGCCCCAGCATTTT
TRBV15	TRBJ1-6	.	.	CATSIGGQRNNSPLHF	TGTGCCACCAGCATAGGAGGACAGCGAAATAATTCACCCCTCCACTTT
TRBV5-1	TRBJ2-5	.	.	CASSPGRSGSEETQYF	TGCGCCAGCAGCCCTGGAAGGTCGGGGAGTGAGGAGACCCAGTACTTC
TRBV2	TRBJ1-4	.	.	CASSGLDRFEKLFF	TGTGCCAGCAGTGGGTTGGACCGCTTTGAGAAACTGTTTTTT
TRBV29-1	TRBJ2-1	.	TRBD1	CSAGQGSNEQFF	TGCAGCGCCGGACAGGGTAGCAATGAGCAGTTCTTC
TRBV10-3	TRBJ2-3	many	TRBD1	CAIKGATAADTQYF	TGTGCCATCAAGGGGGCTACGGCGGCAGATACGCAGTATTTT
TRBV7-3	TRBJ2-3	.	.	CASSPGLSTDTQYF	TGTGCCAGCAGCCCTGGACTCAGCACAGATACGCAGTATTTT
TRBV2	TRBJ2-2	few	TRBD1	CASKNDRAATGELFF	TGTGCCAGCAAGAATGACAGGGCCGCCACCGGGGAGCTGTTTTTT
TRBV4-1	TRBJ1-6	.	.	CASSLRRDVGNSPLHF	TGCGCCAGCAGCCTCCGCCGGGACGTGGGGAATTCACCCCTCCACTTT
TRBV9	TRBJ2-1	.	TRBD2	CASSVGPGGGWEQFF	TGTGCCAGCAGCGTAGGCCCGGGAGGAGGGTGGGAGCAGTTCTTC
TRBV5-1	TRBJ2-7	.	TRBD2	CASSLNLADSYEQYF	TGCGCCAGCAGCCTTAATCTAGCGGACTCCTACGAGCAGTACTTC
TRBV29-1	TRBJ2-7	.	.	CSGQTLFEQYF	TGCAGCGGACAGACCCTCTTCGAGCAGTACTTC
TRBV6-5	TRBJ1-1	.	.	CASSYERRGNTEAFF	TGTGCCAGCAGTTACGAACGCAGGGGCAACACTGAAGCTTTCTTT
TRBV15	TRBJ2-1	.	.	CATSRGLAKAYNEQFF	TGTGCCACCAGCAGAGGGCTAGCGAAAGCCTACAATGAGCAGTTCTTC
TRBV9	TRBJ2-1	.	.	CASSEPSDRRTDEQFF	TGTGCCAGCTCCGAACCTAGCGACAGGAGGACGGATGAGCAGTTCTTC
TRBV29-1	TRBJ2-2	once	TRBD1	CSAGTGTGELFF	TGCAGCGCCGGGACAGGGACCGGGGAGCTGTTTTTT
TRBV23-1	TRBJ2-3	few	TRBD2	CASSQCGGFTDTQYF	TGCGCCAGCAGTCAATGCGGGGGATTCACAGATACGCAGTATTTT
TRBV27	TRBJ2-6	.	.	CASSRGATGANVLTF	TGTGCCAGCAGTCGGGGGGCGACTGGGGCCAACGTCCTGACTTTC
TRBV7-6	TRBJ1-1	.	.	CASSPGGAFF	TGTGCCAGCAGCCCCGGGGGGGCTTTCTTT
TRBV2	TRBJ2-1	.	TRBD2	CASRKGLAGGPGNEQFF	TGTGCCAGCAGGAAGGGACTAGCGGGAGGGCCCGGCAATGAGCAGTTCTTC
TRBV5-8	TRBJ1-2	.	.	CASSLRGSTHGYTF	TGTGCCAGCAGCTTGAGGGGGTCCACCCATGGCTACACCTTC
TRBV5-5	TRBJ1-6	.	.	CASSLSQGIVNF	TGTGCCAGCAGCTTGAGCCAGGGTATCGTGAACTTT
TRBV19	TRBJ1-5	few	.	CASSLQGWNQPQHF	TGTGCCAGTAGCCTCCAAGGCTGGAATCAGCCCCAGCATTTT
TRBV30	TRBJ1-3	few	.	CAWTPRRDTIYF	TGTGCCTGGACCCCTCGTCGAGACACCATATATTTT
TRBV30	TRBJ1-5	.	TRBD1	CAWSVGGLWQPQHF	TGTGCCTGGAGTGTAGGGGGCTTATGGCAGCCCCAGCATTTT
TRBV7-6	TRBJ1-2	.	.	CASSPSLGRLGYTF	TGTGCCAGCAGCCCAAGTCTAGGACGCCTTGGCTACACCTTC
TRBV7-2	TRBJ2-1	.	.	CASSNYGSYNEQFF	TGTGCCAGCAGCAACTACGGCTCCTACAATGAGCAGTTCTTC
TRBV30	TRBJ2-7	.	.	CAWSGPYEQYF	TGTGCCTGGAGCGGACCCTACGAGCAGTACTTC
TRBV29-1	TRBJ2-6	.	.	CSVEGSSGANVLTF	TGCAGCGTTGAGGGAAGCTCTGGGGCCAACGTCCTGACTTTC
TRBV30	TRBJ2-6	.	.	CAWSWSSGANVLTF	TGTGCCTGGAGTTGGTCGTCTGGGGCCAACGTCCTGACTTTC
TRBV6-5	TRBJ1-6	.	TRBD1	CASRPRQGANSPLHF	TGTGCCAGCAGACCGCGGCAGGGGGCTAATTCACCCCTCCACTTT
TRBV6-6	TRBJ2-7	.	TRBD1	CASSRQGNGYEQYF	TGTGCCAGCAGCAGACAGGGGAACGGCTACGAGCAGTACTTC
TRBV10-3	TRBJ2-7	.	TRBD2	CAITSGTTSYEQYF	TGTGCCATCACTAGCGGGACGACCTCCTACGAGCAGTACTTC
TRBV9	TRBJ2-6	.	.	CASSPIGAGANVLTF	TGTGCCAGCAGCCCAATAGGGGCTGGGGCCAACGTCCTGACTTTC
TRBV30	TRBJ1-2	once	TRBD1	CAWSWTGMIRGAF	TGTGCCTGGAGCTGGACAGGGATGATTAGAGGCGCCTTC
TRBV12-5	TRBJ2-1	many	.	CASGLVLFGERGPDNEQFF	TGTGCTAGTGGTTTGGTATTATTTGGAGAAAGAGGCCCTGACAATGAGCAGTTCTTC
TRBV7-3	TRBJ2-5	.	TRBD1	CASSLTGTGRYETQYF	TGTGCCAGCAGCTTAACAGGGACAGGTCGATACGAGACCCAGTACTTC
TRBV2	TRBJ2-7	.	.	CASSVLNDEQYF	TGTGCCAGCAGTGTTCTGAACGACGAGCAGTACTTC
TRBV11-2	TRBJ2-7	.	.	CASSALVGDEQYF	TGTGCCAGCAGCGCACTCGTTGGGGACGAGCAGTACTTC
TRBV5-6	TRBJ2-2	.	.	CASSLENYGKLFF	TGTGCCAGCAGCTTGGAGAATTACGGAAAGCTGTTTTTT